This T cell receptor beta chain was obtained from a study of blood T cell repertoires in COVID-19. Data came from immunoSEQ multiplex PCR; TCRdb stores just in-frame clones and leaves some out. Seen here are 300,000 to 400,000 clones, more than 75% observed once, and the top ten hold 1%. The sequence was collected from a man aged 50 to 60 with active or convalescent COVID-19. Sequencing was done on a sample of peripheral blood.

The CDR3 coding sequence is TGCGCCAGCAGCTTGTGGGCAGGGATCATTTACGAGCAGTACTTC. Amino acid sequence: CASSLWAGIIYEQYF. The chain uses TRBV5-1 and TRBJ2-7; TRBD1 is a possible D gene (5 bases). The CDR3 covers 15 residues. Germline CDR1 reads SGHRS; CDR2 reads YFSETQ. With 1 base removed from V and 4 bases from J, the gap between germline ends came to 15 bases. The variable domain in full, with the rest retrieved from reference TRBV5-1 and TRBJ2-7, is KAGVTQTPRYLIKTRGQQVTLSCSPISGHRSVSWYQQTPGQGLQFLFEYFSETQRNKGNFPGRFSGRQFSNSRSEMNVSTLELGDSALYLCASSLWAGIIYEQYFGPGTRLTVT.